In this sample, the clone carrying this TCR beta chain turned up once. Germline CDR1 reads SGHKS; CDR2 reads YYEKEE (reference sequence). The CDR3 has 13 amino acids. The ends lost 3 bases at V and 8 bases at J; junction bases unmatched: 4. This entry is derived from a study of technical replicates of blood from four donors. Some clones are missing from TCRdb's copy, which holds only in-frame ones; the method was immunoSEQ multiplex PCR. The sample lists about 82,000 clones; nearly 96% were seen once. J is TRBJ1-2 and V is TRBV5-5, with 10 bases lining up with TRBD1. The specimen was T cells isolated from PBMCs. This sequence originates from a human donor in good health. The CDR3 loop is CASSWGTGDGYTF. The CDR3 DNA follows: TGTGCCAGCAGCTGGGGGACAGGGGACGGCTACACCTTC. Full variable domain (remainder filled in from reference TRBV5-5 and TRBJ1-2): DAGVTQSPTHLIKTRGQQVTLRCSPISGHKSVSWYQQVLGQGPQFIFQYYEKEERGRGNFPDRFSARQFPNYSSELNVNALLLGDSALYLCASSWGTGDGYTFGSGTRLTVV.